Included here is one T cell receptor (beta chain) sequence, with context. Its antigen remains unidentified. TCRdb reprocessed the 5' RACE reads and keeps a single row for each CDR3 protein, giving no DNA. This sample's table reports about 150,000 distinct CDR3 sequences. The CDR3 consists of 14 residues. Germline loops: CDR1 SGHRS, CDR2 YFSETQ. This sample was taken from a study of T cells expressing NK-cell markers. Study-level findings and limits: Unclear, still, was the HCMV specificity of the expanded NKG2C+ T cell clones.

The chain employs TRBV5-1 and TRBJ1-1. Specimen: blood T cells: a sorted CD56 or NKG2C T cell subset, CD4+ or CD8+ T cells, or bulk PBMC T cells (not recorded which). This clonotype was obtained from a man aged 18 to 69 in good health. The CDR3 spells CASGLGSPRGEAFF.